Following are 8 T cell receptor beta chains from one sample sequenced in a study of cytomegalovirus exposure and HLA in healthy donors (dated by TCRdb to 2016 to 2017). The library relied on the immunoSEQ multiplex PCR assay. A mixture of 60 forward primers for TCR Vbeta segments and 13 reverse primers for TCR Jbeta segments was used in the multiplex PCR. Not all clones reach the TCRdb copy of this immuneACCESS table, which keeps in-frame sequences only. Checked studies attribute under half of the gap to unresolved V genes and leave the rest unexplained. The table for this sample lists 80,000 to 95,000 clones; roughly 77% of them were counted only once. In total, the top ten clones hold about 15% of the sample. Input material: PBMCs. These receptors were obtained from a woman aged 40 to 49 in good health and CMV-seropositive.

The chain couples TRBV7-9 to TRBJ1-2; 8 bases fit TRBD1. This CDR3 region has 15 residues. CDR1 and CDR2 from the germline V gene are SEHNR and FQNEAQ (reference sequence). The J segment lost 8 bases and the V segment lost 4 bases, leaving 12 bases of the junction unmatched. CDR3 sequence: CASSSHRGRIVGYTF. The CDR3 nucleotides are TGTGCCAGCAGCTCCCACAGGGGGAGGATAGTAGGCTACACCTTC.

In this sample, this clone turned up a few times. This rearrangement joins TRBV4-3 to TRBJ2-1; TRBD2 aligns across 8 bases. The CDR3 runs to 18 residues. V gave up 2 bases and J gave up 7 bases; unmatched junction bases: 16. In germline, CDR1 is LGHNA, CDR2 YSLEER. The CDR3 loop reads CASSQTLTRSGRVNEQFF. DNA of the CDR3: TGCGCCAGCAGCCAAACCCTAACTAGGAGCGGGAGAGTGAATGAGCAGTTCTTC.

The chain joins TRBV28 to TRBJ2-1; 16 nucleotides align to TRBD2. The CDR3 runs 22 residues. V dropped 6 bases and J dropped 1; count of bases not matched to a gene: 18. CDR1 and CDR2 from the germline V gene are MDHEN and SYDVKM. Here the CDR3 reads CASRKGLAGGPVDKRSYNEQFF. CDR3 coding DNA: TGTGCCAGCAGGAAGGGACTAGCGGGAGGGCCGGTTGATAAAAGGTCCTACAATGAGCAGTTCTTC.

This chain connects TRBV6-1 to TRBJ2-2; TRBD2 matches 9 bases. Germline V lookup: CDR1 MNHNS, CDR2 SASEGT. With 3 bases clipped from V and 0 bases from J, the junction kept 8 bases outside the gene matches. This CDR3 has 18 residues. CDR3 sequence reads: CASSDELAGAPNTGELFF. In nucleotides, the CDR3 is TGTGCCAGCAGTGACGAACTAGCGGGCGCACCGAACACCGGGGAGCTGTTTTTT.

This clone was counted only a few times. The CDR3 bases are TGTGCCAGCAGCTTAGACGGCAGGGGGCTGCAGCCCCAGCATTTT. Protein: CASSLDGRGLQPQHF. The chain uses TRBV7-8 and TRBJ1-5; TRBD1 aligns across 8 bases. The CDR3 covers 15 residues. With V trimmed by 1 base and J by 7 bases, 6 bases remained unmatched. Per germline, CDR1 SGHVS and CDR2 FQNEAQ.

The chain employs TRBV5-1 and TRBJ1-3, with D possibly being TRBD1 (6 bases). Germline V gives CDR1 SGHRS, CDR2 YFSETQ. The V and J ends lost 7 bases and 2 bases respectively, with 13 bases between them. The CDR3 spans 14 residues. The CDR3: CASRDQGTGNTIYF. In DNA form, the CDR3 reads TGCGCCAGCCGTGACCAGGGGACTGGAAACACCATATATTTT.

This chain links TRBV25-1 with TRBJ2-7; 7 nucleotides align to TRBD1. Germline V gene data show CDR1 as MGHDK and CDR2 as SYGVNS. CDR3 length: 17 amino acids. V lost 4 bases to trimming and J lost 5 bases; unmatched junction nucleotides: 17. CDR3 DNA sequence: TGTGCCAGCAGTGGATCTACCACTATCAGGGGGAGTGACGAGCAGTACTTC. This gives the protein CASSGSTTIRGSDEQYF.

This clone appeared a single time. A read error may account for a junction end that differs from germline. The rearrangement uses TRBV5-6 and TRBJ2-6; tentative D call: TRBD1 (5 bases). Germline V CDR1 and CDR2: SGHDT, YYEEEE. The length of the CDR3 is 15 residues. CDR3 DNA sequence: TGTGCCAGTTCGAAACAGCACTCTGGGGCCTACGTCCTGACTTTC. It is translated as CASSKQHSGAYVLTF. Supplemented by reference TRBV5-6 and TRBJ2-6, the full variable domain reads DAGVTQSPTHLIKTRGQQVTLRCSPKSGHDTVSWYQQALGQGPQFIFQYYEEEERQRGNFPDRFSGHQFPNYSSELNVNALLLGDSALYLCASSKQHSGAYVLTFGAGSRLTVL.